This T cell receptor beta chain emerged from a study of T cell changes during pregnancy in multiple sclerosis. The V and J ends lost 0 bases and 4 bases respectively, with 8 bases between them. The CDR3 sequence is 15 residues long. Germline V CDR1 and CDR2: SGHNT, YYREEE (reference sequence). Assay: immunoSEQ multiplex PCR; the TCRdb copy retains only in-frame clones and omits some. The repertoire includes approximately 41,000 clones, roughly 91% of them detected once, and more than 1.4% sits in the top ten. Input material: PBMCs (not recorded whether the cells were cultured). This receptor was identified in a female donor with multiple sclerosis, enrolled in a pregnancy study. J is TRBJ2-6 and V is TRBV5-4; D is unclear. The CDR3 reads CASSLGLTGANVLTF. The CDR3 DNA reads as TGTGCCAGCAGCTTGGGTTTGACAGGGGCCAACGTCCTGACTTTC. The full variable domain, rest sourced from reference TRBV5-4 and TRBJ2-6, is ETGVTQSPTHLIKTRGQQVTLRCSSQSGHNTVSWYQQALGQGPQFIFQYYREEENGRGNFPPRFSGLQFPNYSSELNVNALELDDSALYLCASSLGLTGANVLTFGAGSRLTVL.